These T cell receptor beta chains were read from a single sample in a study of cytomegalovirus exposure and HLA in healthy donors. TCRdb's table, derived via immunoSEQ multiplex PCR, lists solely in-frame clones and lacks some. The repertoire consists of about 190,000 clones, with about 87% occurring once and the leading ten covering about 1.2%. The sample taken for sequencing was PBMCs. These receptors all stem from a man aged 30 to 39 in good health and CMV-seronegative. CDR3s include the opening cysteine and the closing phenylalanine or tryptophan. The D gene is left open where the match is weak. Clone size is given for some rows only: seen once, a few or many times, or a class if the clone is expanded.

J: TRBJ1-3; V: TRBV7-9; size: .; D: .; length: 13; DNA: TGTGCCAGCAGCTCCAACTCTGGAAACACCATATATTTT; CDR3: CASSSNSGNTIYF
J: TRBJ2-1; V: TRBV29-1; size: .; D: .; length: 13; DNA: TGCAGCGTTGTAAAGAGGGCGGGCAATGAGCAGTTCTTC; CDR3: CSVVKRAGNEQFF
J: TRBJ2-6; V: TRBV27; size: .; D: .; length: 13; DNA: TGTGCCAGCAGTTTAACCCGGGACAACGTCCTGACTTTC; CDR3: CASSLTRDNVLTF
J: TRBJ1-1; V: TRBV25-1; size: .; D: .; length: 11; DNA: TGTGCCAGCAGTGAATTAACTGAAGCTTTCTTT; CDR3: CASSELTEAFF
J: TRBJ2-7; V: TRBV2; size: .; D: TRBD2; length: 15; DNA: TGTGCCAGCCTGCTAGCGGGACGAGGGGTCCACGAGCAGTACTTC; CDR3: CASLLAGRGVHEQYF
J: TRBJ1-2; V: TRBV28; size: .; D: .; length: 16; DNA: TGTGCCAGCAGTTTAGGGGCTGGGGGGTGGAGCTATGGCTACACCTTC; CDR3: CASSLGAGGWSYGYTF
J: TRBJ2-7; V: TRBV28; size: .; D: TRBD1; length: 12; DNA: TGTGCCAGCAGTCGACAGGGCGACGAGCAGTACTTC; CDR3: CASSRQGDEQYF
J: TRBJ2-3; V: TRBV5-1; size: .; D: TRBD2; length: 13; DNA: TGCGCCAGCAGCTCGACTAGCGCAGATACGCAGTATTTT; CDR3: CASSSTSADTQYF
J: TRBJ1-6; V: TRBV19; size: .; D: .; length: 17; DNA: TGTGCCAACCGCATGCTGCGGCCGCCCCCCTATAATTCACCCCTCCACTTT; CDR3: CANRMLRPPPYNSPLHF
J: TRBJ2-7; V: TRBV5-1; size: .; D: .; length: 14; DNA: TGCGCCAGCAGCTTAATGGGGAGGACCTACGAGCAGTACTTC; CDR3: CASSLMGRTYEQYF
J: TRBJ2-3; V: TRBV19; size: .; D: TRBD1; length: 14; DNA: TGTGCCAGTAATAAAGGGGGCACCCAAGATACGCAGTATTTT; CDR3: CASNKGGTQDTQYF
J: TRBJ2-7; V: TRBV27; size: .; D: TRBD1; length: 14; DNA: TGTGCCAGCAGTTTACTACAGGGGGAGTACGAGCAGTACTTC; CDR3: CASSLLQGEYEQYF
J: TRBJ2-3; V: TRBV29-1; size: .; D: TRBD1; length: 13; DNA: TGCAGCACTAGGGGGCAGGGTGGAGATACGCAGTATTTT; CDR3: CSTRGQGGDTQYF
J: TRBJ1-5; V: TRBV28; size: once; D: .; length: 15; DNA: TGTGCCAGCAGTTCCGCCGACAGAGCCTTCGGGCCCCAGCATTTT; CDR3: CASSSADRAFGPQHF
J: TRBJ2-2; V: TRBV19; size: once; D: .; length: 15; DNA: TGTGCCAGTAGTATAGACAACAGAAACACCGGGGAGCTGTTTTTT; CDR3: CASSIDNRNTGELFF
J: TRBJ1-4; V: TRBV9; size: once; D: .; length: 14; DNA: TGTGCCAGCAGCGTGGGGGGAGGAGGCGAAAAACTGTTTTTT; CDR3: CASSVGGGGEKLFF
J: TRBJ1-1; V: TRBV14; size: .; D: .; length: 15; DNA: TGTGCCAGCAGCTTAAGACGGGGAGGGAACACTGAAGCTTTCTTT; CDR3: CASSLRRGGNTEAFF
J: TRBJ1-5; V: TRBV5-5; size: .; D: .; length: 16; DNA: TGTGCCAGCAGCTTCGCGATAGGACAGATCAATCAGCCCCAGCATTTT; CDR3: CASSFAIGQINQPQHF
J: TRBJ1-5; V: TRBV28; size: .; D: .; length: 15; DNA: TGTGCCAGCAGACCTCCGGGAGCTATTAATCAGCCCCAGCATTTT; CDR3: CASRPPGAINQPQHF
J: TRBJ1-5; V: TRBV5-1; size: .; D: .; length: 14; DNA: TGCGCCAGCAGCTTGGACTGGGCCGGCCAGCCCCAGCATTTT; CDR3: CASSLDWAGQPQHF
J: TRBJ2-3; V: TRBV6-1; size: few; D: TRBD1; length: 14; DNA: TGTGCCAGCAGAGACAGGGGGCCTACAGATACGCAGTATTTT; CDR3: CASRDRGPTDTQYF
J: TRBJ2-7; V: TRBV27; size: .; D: TRBD2; length: 14; DNA: TGTGCCAGCAGTCACGGACTAGCGTACTACGAGCAGTACTTC; CDR3: CASSHGLAYYEQYF
J: TRBJ2-7; V: TRBV6-5; size: .; D: .; length: 13; DNA: TGTGCCAGCAGTTACGGAGAGCCCTACGAGCAGTACTTC; CDR3: CASSYGEPYEQYF
J: TRBJ1-3; V: TRBV9; size: .; D: .; length: 16; DNA: TGTGCCAGCAGCGTAGACCCGGGGGACTCTGGAAACACCATATATTTT; CDR3: CASSVDPGDSGNTIYF
J: TRBJ1-4; V: TRBV2; size: .; D: .; length: 14; DNA: TGTGCCAGTTCAAGCTCGAGCACTAATGAAAAACTGTTTTTT; CDR3: CASSSSSTNEKLFF
J: TRBJ2-3; V: TRBV7-5; size: .; D: .; length: 15; DNA: TGTGCCAGAAGCTTTCTGGGGGCAACCACAGATACGCAGTATTTT; CDR3: CARSFLGATTDTQYF
J: TRBJ2-1; V: TRBV27; size: .; D: .; length: 15; DNA: TGTGCCAGCAGCCCGCTTGGGCAGGTTAACAATGAGCAGTTCTTC; CDR3: CASSPLGQVNNEQFF
J: TRBJ2-5; V: TRBV19; size: few; D: .; length: 13; DNA: TGTGCCAGTAGTAGTAGCCGCCAAGAGACCCAGTACTTC; CDR3: CASSSSRQETQYF
J: TRBJ2-3; V: TRBV5-1; size: once; D: .; length: 13; DNA: TGCGCCAGCACCCCCCTGAGCACAGATACGCAGTATTTT; CDR3: CASTPLSTDTQYF
J: TRBJ1-5; V: TRBV7-2; size: .; D: TRBD1; length: 16; DNA: TGTGCCAGCAGCGCCTCGACAGGGGGGAGCGATCAGCCCCAGCATTTT; CDR3: CASSASTGGSDQPQHF
J: TRBJ1-1; V: TRBV5-1; size: .; D: .; length: 13; DNA: TGCGCCAGCAGTTTGGTCTACTCCACTGAAGCTTTCTTT; CDR3: CASSLVYSTEAFF
J: TRBJ2-3; V: TRBV27; size: .; D: TRBD2; length: 13; DNA: TGTGCCAGCAGTTCCCGACTAGCGGGTACGCAGTATTTT; CDR3: CASSSRLAGTQYF
J: TRBJ1-2; V: TRBV28; size: .; D: TRBD1; length: 17; DNA: TGTGCCAGCAGCACCGGAGAGCTACAGGGGGTTTCGGTTGGCTACACCTTC; CDR3: CASSTGELQGVSVGYTF
J: TRBJ1-5; V: TRBV5-1; size: once; D: .; length: 14; DNA: TGCGCCAGCAGCTTGGAGCCAGGCCCCCTTGCCCAGCATTTT; CDR3: CASSLEPGPLAQHF
J: TRBJ2-2; V: TRBV7-6; size: .; D: .; length: 16; DNA: TGTGCCAGCAGCCTCGGTTCCTCGACTACGACCGGGGAGCTGTTTTTT; CDR3: CASSLGSSTTTGELFF
J: TRBJ1-6; V: TRBV6-5; size: .; D: .; length: 14; DNA: TGTGCCAGCAGCCGCGGGGAGAGTAATTCACCCCTCCACTTT; CDR3: CASSRGESNSPLHF
J: TRBJ1-5; V: TRBV28; size: .; D: .; length: 14; DNA: TGTGCCAGCAGATCTGACAGGAGAATACAGCCCCAGCATTTT; CDR3: CASRSDRRIQPQHF
J: TRBJ2-2; V: TRBV4-3; size: .; D: TRBD1; length: 14; DNA: TGCGCCAGCAGTTCAGAAGACAGGGCCGGGGAGCTGTTTTTT; CDR3: CASSSEDRAGELFF
J: TRBJ1-6; V: TRBV9; size: .; D: TRBD1; length: 15; DNA: TGTGCCAGCAGCGAGTCTGACAGGGTAAATTCACCCCTCCACTTT; CDR3: CASSESDRVNSPLHF
J: TRBJ1-5; V: TRBV2; size: .; D: TRBD1; length: 13; DNA: TGTGCCAGCAGAGACTACAGGGGCTGGCCCCAGCATTTT; CDR3: CASRDYRGWPQHF
J: TRBJ1-2; V: TRBV28; size: .; D: TRBD1; length: 15; DNA: TGTGCCAGCAGTCCCGCCGGGACAGTCGACTATGGCTACACCTTC; CDR3: CASSPAGTVDYGYTF
J: TRBJ2-7; V: TRBV10-3; size: .; D: TRBD2; length: 14; DNA: TGTGCCATCAGTGAGTCGGGGGGGGTCTACGAGCAGTACTTC; CDR3: CAISESGGVYEQYF
J: TRBJ1-5; V: TRBV19; size: .; D: TRBD1; length: 15; DNA: TGTGCCAGTAGTACCTGGGACAGGGGGCGACAGCCCCAGCATTTT; CDR3: CASSTWDRGRQPQHF
J: TRBJ2-2; V: TRBV5-1; size: few; D: .; length: 16; DNA: TGCGCCAGCAGCTTGGAGGGAGCCCCTTCGATCGGGGAGCTGTTTTTT; CDR3: CASSLEGAPSIGELFF
J: TRBJ1-1; V: TRBV27; size: .; D: TRBD1; length: 14; DNA: TGTGCCAGCAGTTTAGGACAGGGAGGGCCTGAAGCTTTCTTT; CDR3: CASSLGQGGPEAFF
J: TRBJ2-3; V: TRBV6-8; size: once; D: .; length: 16; DNA: TGTGCCAGCAGTCAGCGAAATAGCGGTCGCACAGATACGCAGTATTTT; CDR3: CASSQRNSGRTDTQYF
J: TRBJ2-7; V: TRBV4-3; size: .; D: TRBD2; length: 16; DNA: TGCGCCAGCAGCCAGCTGGGACTAGCGGGGATCGACGAGCAGTACTTC; CDR3: CASSQLGLAGIDEQYF
J: TRBJ2-5; V: TRBV11-3; size: .; D: TRBD1; length: 14; DNA: TGTGCCAGCAGCTTCGGGACAGGGGTCGAGACCCAGTACTTC; CDR3: CASSFGTGVETQYF
J: TRBJ2-1; V: TRBV6-1; size: .; D: TRBD2; length: 14; DNA: TGTGCCAGCACCGAGGCGCGGGAGAGATTTGAGCAGTTCTTC; CDR3: CASTEARERFEQFF
J: TRBJ2-1; V: TRBV29-1; size: .; D: TRBD2; length: 16; DNA: TGCAGCGTTGTACGGGGGGGGACGGACCCCTACAATGAGCAGTTCTTC; CDR3: CSVVRGGTDPYNEQFF
J: TRBJ2-4; V: TRBV28; size: .; D: TRBD2; length: 16; DNA: TGTGCCAGCGGCTCTAGCGGGGGGATAGCCAAAAACATTCAGTACTTC; CDR3: CASGSSGGIAKNIQYF
J: TRBJ2-5; V: TRBV7-9; size: .; D: TRBD2; length: 14; DNA: TGTGCCAGCAGTTCGGGACTAGCTTACGAGACCCAGTACTTC; CDR3: CASSSGLAYETQYF
J: TRBJ1-2; V: TRBV19; size: .; D: .; length: 14; DNA: TGTGCCAGTAGTCCCGGGGGGGAAAATCAAGGCTACACCTTC; CDR3: CASSPGGENQGYTF
J: TRBJ1-2; V: TRBV7-8; size: .; D: TRBD1; length: 13; DNA: TGTGCCAGCAGCTTTGGAGGGGGCATTGGCTACACCTTC; CDR3: CASSFGGGIGYTF
J: TRBJ2-7; V: TRBV6-5; size: .; D: TRBD2; length: 14; DNA: TGTGCCAGCAGTCGGACTAGCGGCTCCTACGAGCAGTACTTC; CDR3: CASSRTSGSYEQYF
J: TRBJ2-1; V: TRBV6-5; size: .; D: .; length: 13; DNA: TGTGCCAGCAGTGAAGGAGGGTACAATGAGCAGTTCTTC; CDR3: CASSEGGYNEQFF